Sequencing of this T cell receptor (beta chain) was carried out in a study of T cell responses to AZD1222 COVID-19 vaccine. The wider study: The study pooled second doses at about 4 or about 12 weeks.

Whole-study findings and limits: CD4 TCRs associated with vaccination spanned spike, dominating at 160-218 and 743-854. Clonal diversity was possibly underestimated, and white British individuals and females predominated among donors.

The table came from immunoSEQ multiplex PCR; TCRdb's copy has only in-frame clones and leaves some out. The sample lists over 150,000 clones; 87% were seen once. Of note for this clone: Its specificity is unknown.

This clonotype was sampled from an adult in good health. The sample was peripheral blood, taken on day 0 of AZD1222 vaccination.

The CDR3 loop is CASSPGGAYEQYF. CDR3 sequence (DNA): TGCGCCAGCAGCCCCGGCGGGGCCTACGAGCAGTACTTC. V and J are TRBV4-1 and TRBJ2-7; D might be TRBD2 (6 bases). From germline, CDR1 is MGHRA and CDR2 YSYEKL. This CDR3 spans 13 amino acids. Deletions cut 4 bases from V and 2 bases from J, with 9 bases between.